What follows are 13 T cell receptor beta chains derived from one specimen sequenced in a study of blood T cell repertoires in COVID-19. Repertoires were generated with immunoSEQ multiplex PCR, while TCRdb's copy carries only in-frame clones and drops some. The sample includes approximately 80,000 clones, about 88% of them seen just once. The sample taken for sequencing was peripheral blood. All receptors come from a human donor in a cohort sampled during active COVID-19.

This clone was counted once. The rearrangement uses TRBV10-3 and TRBJ2-5; a possible D gene is TRBD1 (5 bases). Per germline, CDR1 ENHRY and CDR2 SYGVKD. This CDR3 spans 13 amino acids. V was cut by 3 bases and J by 5 bases, with 10 bases left in between. CDR3 coding DNA: TGTGCCATCAGTGACAGGGTTTCGGAGACCCAGTACTTC. Translation: CAISDRVSETQYF.

The V call is TRBV6-1, the J call TRBJ1-5, with D perhaps TRBD1 (6 bases). Germline CDR1 is MNHNS and CDR2 is SASEGT. With 1 base removed from V and 5 bases from J, the gap between germline ends came to 9 bases. There are 14 residues in the CDR3. CDR3 residues: CASSEGRGDQPQHF. Here the CDR3 DNA reads TGTGCCAGCAGTGAAGGCAGGGGAGATCAGCCCCAGCATTTT.

The rearrangement uses TRBV6-6 and TRBJ1-5; D not certain. CDR3 length equals 13 residues. Germline values: CDR1 MNHNY, CDR2 SVGAGI (reference sequence). V dropped 3 bases and J dropped 7 bases, with 10 bases sitting between them. CDR3 sequence reads: CASSYRGGQPQHF. CDR3 coding DNA: TGTGCCAGCAGTTATCGGGGTGGCCAGCCCCAGCATTTT.

This clone was observed once. V and J are TRBV25-1 and TRBJ2-1; D may be TRBD1 (6 bases). CDR1 is MGHDK, CDR2 SYGVNS, per germline. There are 12 residues in the CDR3. Trimming took 6 bases from V and 7 from J, leaving 10 bases between them. This CDR3 is CASRMGANEQFF. CDR3 nucleotide sequence: TGTGCCAGCAGGATGGGGGCGAATGAGCAGTTCTTC.

The rearrangement uses TRBV5-1 and TRBJ2-5; 9 bases fit TRBD2. V lost 0 bases to trimming and J lost 5 bases; unmatched junction nucleotides: 5. The CDR3 has 15 residues. Germline CDR1 SGHRS, CDR2 YFSETQ. CDR3 DNA sequence: TGCGCCAGCAGCTTGGTGCGGGAGGGCCGGGAGACCCAGTACTTC. Translated: CASSLVREGRETQYF.

This chain links TRBV10-2 with TRBJ1-6, with D possibly matching TRBD1 (6 bases). The V end lost 3 bases, the J end lost 9 bases, and 15 bases lay between the germline ends. CDR1 is WSHSY, CDR2 SAAADI, per germline. CDR3 size: 15 residues. The CDR3 DNA sequence: TGCGCCAGCAGTGACAGACAGGTGTCATCTTCACCCCTCCACTTT. Translated, it gives CASSDRQVSSSPLHF.

This clone is a singleton in its sample. This chain connects TRBV5-4 to TRBJ1-2; TRBD1 matches 7 bases. The germline V gene encodes CDR1 SGHNT and CDR2 YYREEE (reference sequence). The length of the CDR3 is 16 residues. After removal of 0 bases from V and 5 bases from J, the junction contained 10 bases not matched to a gene. The chain's CDR3 is CASSLVDRAGLYGYTF. In DNA, the CDR3 is TGTGCCAGCAGCTTGGTTGACAGGGCCGGACTTTATGGCTACACCTTC.

The table lists this clone with a count of one. The genes are TRBV2 and TRBJ1-1; D is undetermined. CDR3 length equals 15 residues. V was pared by 1 base and J by 1 base, with 10 bases between. Germline V gene lookup returns CDR1 SNHLY and CDR2 FYNNEI. CDR3 amino acids: CASSEGRTGNTEAFF. CDR3 coding DNA: TGTGCCAGCAGTGAAGGGAGGACGGGGAACACTGAAGCTTTCTTT.

A single count supports this clone. The chain combines TRBV3-1 (or the pseudogene TRBV3-2) with TRBJ1-2; no clear D gene. The germline V gene has CDR1 LGHDT and CDR2 YNNKEL (reference sequence). The CDR3 length is 14 residues. V gave up 1 base and J gave up 8 bases, with 14 bases separating them. The CDR3: CASSQGGTRRGYTF. In DNA, the CDR3 is TGTGCCAGCAGCCAAGGAGGCACCCGCCGCGGCTACACCTTC.

The V and J genes are TRBV23-1 and TRBJ1-1, with 10 bases lining up with TRBD1. TRBV23-1 is recorded as an ORF, its role being uncertain. Trimming removed 8 bases from V and 4 bases from J; junction bases left unmatched: 16. This CDR3 has 17 amino acids. The CDR3 loop is CASLRGFRGQGGTEAFF. CDR3 coding DNA: TGCGCCAGCTTAAGAGGATTTAGAGGACAGGGGGGCACTGAAGCTTTCTTT.

This clone has only one observation. J is TRBJ2-1 and V is TRBV10-2; 10 nucleotides match TRBD2. The CDR3 has 13 amino acids. Per the germline V gene, CDR1 is WSHSY and CDR2 is SAAADI. Unmatched junction bases numbered 8, after V lost 6 bases and J lost 12 bases. The CDR3 sequence is CASRAPGLASQFF. Written as DNA, the CDR3 is TGCGCCAGCAGGGCTCCGGGACTAGCGTCGCAGTTCTTC.

The chain recombines TRBV27 with TRBJ2-7; the match to TRBD1 covers 7 bases. Germline CDR1 reads MNHEY; CDR2 reads SMNVEV (reference sequence). The CDR3 loop spans 13 amino acids. J gave up 1 base and V 6 bases, and 3 bases lay outside the gene matches. DNA for the CDR3: TGTGCCAGCAGCCTACAGGGGTCCTACGAGCAGTACTTC. Translated: CASSLQGSYEQYF.

The chain carries TRBV4-1 and TRBJ2-7; D not certain. The germline CDR1 and CDR2 sequences are MGHRA and YSYEKL. Trimming removed 2 bases from V and 5 bases from J, with 16 bases in between. There are 15 residues in the CDR3. The DNA of the CDR3 is TGCGCCAGCAGCCAACGTCAAGTAACCTACGACGAGCAGTACTTC. This codes for CASSQRQVTYDEQYF.